The entry below describes one TCR beta chain. The antigen remains undetermined. CDR3 size: 15 residues. Unmatched junction bases numbered 5, after V lost 3 bases and J lost 0 bases. CDR1 is SGHNT and CDR2 is YYREEE in the germline V gene (reference sequence). This sample was taken from a study of CD8 T cells in ankylosing spondylitis. Study-wide points: Among TCR beta sequences, a motif of several highly homologous variants appeared characteristic of ankylosing spondylitis blood. Past studies reported some motif variants in reactive arthritis synovial fluid and blood. Disease-linked clones were CD8+ and relatively rare in peripheral blood.

TCRdb analysed the 5' RACE reads with MiXCR anew, one entry per CDR3 protein. The sample contains 750,000 to 850,000 distinct CDR3 sequences, 12% of which appear only once. Sequencing was performed on blood, either unsorted or a sorted T cell fraction (not recorded which). This chain links TRBV5-4 with TRBJ1-1, with 7 bases lining up with TRBD1. The sequence was obtained from a male donor with ankylosing spondylitis. The CDR3 nucleotides read TGTGCCAGCAGCTCGACAGGGAACATGAACACTGAAGCTTTCTTT. Amino acid sequence: CASSSTGNMNTEAFF.